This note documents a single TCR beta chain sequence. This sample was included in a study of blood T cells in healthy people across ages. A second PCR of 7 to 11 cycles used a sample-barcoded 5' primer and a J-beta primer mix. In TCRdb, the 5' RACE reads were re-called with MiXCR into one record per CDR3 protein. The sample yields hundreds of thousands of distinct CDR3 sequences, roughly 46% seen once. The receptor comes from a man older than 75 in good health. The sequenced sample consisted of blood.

Written as DNA, the CDR3 is TGCGCCAGCAGCCCGACAGGGAGGACAAACACCATATATTTT. Its protein product is CASSPTGRTNTIYF. This chain connects TRBV5-1 to TRBJ1-3, with 7 bases identical to TRBD1. The CDR3 is 14 residues long. Germline assignment: CDR1 SGHRS and CDR2 YFSETQ. J gave up 6 bases and V 4 bases, and 7 bases lay outside the gene matches.